This T cell receptor (beta chain) was profiled in a study of PD-L1 blockade in urothelial cancer. Background on the study: Per blood sample, T cells had a median of around 150,000.

Profiled with immunoSEQ multiplex PCR; TCRdb holds only in-frame clones, not every one. This sample yields some 52,000 clones, of which 84% are seen a single time; about 6% belongs to the top ten. CDR1 is MNHEY, CDR2 SMNVEV, per germline (reference sequence). The CDR3 is 14 residues long. Whole-study findings and limits: Survival was better when pretreatment blood TCR clonality fell below the median.

Details on this clone: Its matching antigen is unknown. An end of the junction does not agree with germline; a read error may underlie this.

This clonotype originated in a man between 40 and 49 years old with urothelial cancer. The chain recombines TRBV27 with TRBJ2-2; 8 positions agree with TRBD2. The material sequenced was PBMCs, taken around atezolizumab (anti-PD-L1) treatment. The CDR3 is CATSSRGDTGELFF. As DNA, the CDR3 is TGTGCCACCAGTTCGCGGGGGGACACCGGGGAGCTGTTTTTT.